One sample yielded the 14 T cell receptor beta chains listed below, sequenced in a study of beta chain features in type 1 diabetes. Every isolated RNA sample was fully reverse transcribed, so sequencing captured expressed TCRB transcripts. This table comes from immunoSEQ multiplex PCR, and its TCRdb copy is limited to in-frame clones, with some not included. The sample holds about 220,000 clones, roughly a tenth seen once. The source material was central memory CD4+ T cells from blood. These receptors all stem from a young man in good health.

The chain employs TRBV5-4 and TRBJ2-3, with D perhaps TRBD2 (5 bases). The CDR3 is 14 amino acids. The germline gives CDR1 SGHNT, CDR2 YYREEE (reference sequence). Trimming took 4 bases from V and 6 from J, leaving 15 bases between them. The CDR3 nucleotides are TGTGCCAGCAGCCCGAAGCCACTAGATGATACGCAGTATTTT. It is translated as CASSPKPLDDTQYF.

The table lists this clone with a few counts. The chain links TRBV29-1 to TRBJ2-7; D ambiguous. The V and J ends lost 4 bases and 2 bases respectively, with 6 bases between them. CDR3 length equals 11 residues. Germline V gene data show CDR1 as SQVTM and CDR2 as ANQGSEA. CDR3: CSVASTYEQYF. The CDR3 nucleotides read TGCAGCGTTGCAAGCACCTACGAGCAGTACTTC.

This clone was observed many times. The CDR3 protein is CASSFQGLAGGHYNEQFF. The CDR3 DNA reads TGTGCCAGCAGCTTCCAGGGACTAGCGGGAGGCCACTACAATGAGCAGTTCTTC. The rearrangement links TRBV7-6 to TRBJ2-1; 15 nucleotides align to TRBD2. Germline V gene sequence: CDR1 SGHVS, CDR2 FNYEAQ. The V segment lost 3 bases and the J segment 3 bases; nucleotides outside the gene matches: 6. The CDR3 spans 18 residues.

The sample holds many counts of this clone. The V and J genes are TRBV18 and TRBJ2-5; maybe TRBD2 (5 bases). The CDR3 is 14 amino acids. CDR1 and CDR2 from the germline V gene are KGHSH and LQKENI. V dropped 4 bases and J dropped 4 bases, with 13 bases sitting between them. CDR3 nucleotides: TGTGCCAGCTCACATACCGGGAACTCAGAGACCCAGTACTTC. Amino acid sequence: CASSHTGNSETQYF.

This clone was counted ten times or more. The chain has TRBV4-1 and TRBJ2-7, with D unclear. With 0 bases removed from V and 3 bases from J, the gap between germline ends came to 12 bases. CDR3 length: 15 residues. Germline loops: CDR1 MGHRA, CDR2 YSYEKL. The CDR3 DNA reads TGCGCCAGCAGCCAAGATAGTCGGCAGCACTACGAGCAGTACTTC. This sequence encodes CASSQDSRQHYEQYF.

The chain combines TRBV6-5 with TRBJ1-5; TRBD1 matches 7 bases. Germline lookup yields CDR1 MNHEY and CDR2 SVGAGI. The CDR3 is made up of 15 amino acids. V was pared by 3 bases and J by 6 bases, with 8 bases of the junction left unmatched. CDR3 DNA sequence: TGTGCCAGCAGTTATACACGGGACAGAAGTCAGCCCCAGCATTTT. This sequence encodes CASSYTRDRSQPQHF.

V and J are TRBV7-2 and TRBJ2-7; no clear D. CDR1 and CDR2 from the germline V gene are SGHTA and FQGNSA. The germline V and J ends were trimmed by 2 bases and 0 bases, with 8 bases remaining between them. The CDR3 has 14 amino acids. CDR3 nucleotides: TGTGCCAGCAGCTTAAGCCAGGCCTCCTACGAGCAGTACTTC. Its translation is CASSLSQASYEQYF.

The chain links TRBV7-6 to TRBJ1-2; D unclear. Germline V CDR1 and CDR2: SGHVS, FNYEAQ. Trimming cost V 3 bases and J 0 bases, with 8 bases left between them. There are 14 residues in the CDR3. CDR3 residues: CASSLGVANYGYTF. Written as DNA, the CDR3 is TGTGCCAGCAGCTTGGGTGTAGCTAACTATGGCTACACCTTC.

This clone was picked up a small number of times. The chain recombines TRBV4-1 with TRBJ2-4; TRBD1 is a possible D gene (6 bases). Trimming stripped 1 base from V and 0 bases from J, with 22 bases between. The germline V gene encodes CDR1 MGHRA and CDR2 YSYEKL. This CDR3 contains 20 residues. Here the CDR3 DNA reads TGCGCCAGCAGCCAAGGGGATCTGGCAGGGGCGAAACTAGCCAAAAACATTCAGTACTTC. Residues: CASSQGDLAGAKLAKNIQYF.

The rearrangement links TRBV9 to TRBJ2-7, with a weak D call TRBD1 (5 bases). Germline V gene lookup returns CDR1 SGDLS and CDR2 YYNGEE. Trimming left V 3 bases short and J 2 bases short, with 15 bases between. The length of the CDR3 is 15 residues. The CDR3, as DNA: TGTGCCAGCAGCGCGAACAGGTGGCCCGCCTACGAGCAGTACTTC. The encoded protein is CASSANRWPAYEQYF.

The sample holds a few counts of this clone. The gene calls are TRBV19 and TRBJ2-1, with 11 bases that match TRBD2. Germline V CDR1 and CDR2: LNHDA, SQIVND (reference sequence). The length of the CDR3 is 16 residues. The J segment lost 9 bases and the V segment lost 1 base, leaving 8 bases of the junction unmatched. CDR3 nucleotides: TGTGCCAGTAGTATAGGCACTAGCGGGAGAAGTAGTGAGCAGTTCTTC. It yields the protein CASSIGTSGRSSEQFF. Filled out from reference TRBV19 and TRBJ2-1, the complete variable domain reads DGGITQSPKYLFRKEGQNVTLSCEQNLNHDAMYWYRQDPGQGLRLIYYSQIVNDFQKGDIAEGYSVSREKKESFPLTVTSAQKNPTAFYLCASSIGTSGRSSEQFFGPGTRLTVL.

This clone was detected once. A much more abundant neighbour one base away suggests this may be a read error. The rearrangement uses TRBV27 and TRBJ2-3, with D hard to call. The CDR3 loop spans 13 amino acids. Germline CDR1 reads MNHEY; CDR2 reads SMNVEV (reference sequence). The ends were cut back, 6 bases at V and 6 bases at J, with 13 bases in the middle. The CDR3 DNA sequence: TGTGCCAGCAGACCGAGGACCGCTGATACGCAGTATTTT. Its translation: CASRPRTADTQYF.

This clone showed up just a few times. Distinct nucleotide sequences in the sample also encode this CDR3. The J gene is TRBJ2-5, the V gene TRBV4-2; no clear D gene. V lost 1 base and J 1 base, leaving 1 base between the germline ends. CDR3 length: 12 amino acids. The germline V gene encodes CDR1 LGHNA and CDR2 YNFKEQ. CDR3 nucleotide sequence: TGTGCCAGCAGCCAAGCCCAAGAGACCCAGTACTTC. It is translated as CASSQAQETQYF.

This clone was seen a handful of times. The rearrangement links TRBV5-1 to TRBJ2-3, with 7 bases fitting TRBD1. CDR1 and CDR2 from the germline V gene are SGHRS and YFSETQ. Trimming cost V 7 bases and J 1 base; bases outside gene matches: 6. This CDR3 has 14 amino acids. The DNA of the CDR3 is TGCGCCAGCCGTGGACAGGTCGGCACAGATACGCAGTATTTT. Translated: CASRGQVGTDTQYF.